The sequence of this T cell receptor (beta chain) was determined in a study of cytomegalovirus exposure and HLA in healthy donors. Study as a whole: The same platform was used for the 120 validation repertoires and the 600 to 850 first-cohort repertoires, a later analysis reported. Overall study findings and caveats: Rare sequences made up most TCRs, while some public TCRs were found in many donors.

The method was immunoSEQ multiplex PCR; TCRdb's version includes in-frame clones alone and lacks a portion of them. The sample yields some 130,000 clones, over 90% seen once. Concerning this clone: The antigen is undetermined.

Donors came from a validation cohort of over a hundred subjects, distinct from the first 666-subject cohort. Trimming cost V 7 bases and J 0 bases, with 10 bases left between them. Per germline, CDR1 MNHNS and CDR2 SASEGT. The CDR3 totals 13 residues. The chain joins TRBV6-1 to TRBJ2-7; D is undetermined. The source material was PBMCs. The sequence was collected from a man in his late teens or twenties in good health and CMV-seropositive. CDR3 coding DNA: TGTGCCAGCATCAACCCCAGCTCCTACGAGCAGTACTTC. This codes for CASINPSSYEQYF.